The source of this T cell receptor beta chain is a study of blood T cell repertoires in COVID-19. This clone was seen only once. After removal of 4 bases from V and 4 bases from J, the junction contained 4 bases not matched to a gene. Per the germline V gene, CDR1 is SSHAT and CDR2 is FNYEAQ (reference sequence). This CDR3 has 14 amino acids. Original processing methods: Nucleated cell counts were estimated from reference gene primer amplification. The method was immunoSEQ multiplex PCR; TCRdb's version includes in-frame clones alone and lacks a portion of them. D and trimming come from the DNA, and the V and J calls and clone size come from that table. This table has some 380,000 clones, around 90% appearing once.

Sequenced material: peripheral blood. This TCR was sampled from a man between 18 and 29 years old with active or convalescent COVID-19. V usage is TRBV7-7 and J usage is TRBJ2-1, with TRBD1 matching 7 bases. For the CDR3, the DNA is TGTGCCAGCAGCTCGACAGGGTCTTACAATGAGCAGTTCTTC. Its translation: CASSSTGSYNEQFF.